This TCR beta chain was documented in a study of blood T cell repertoires in COVID-19. For the study at large: T cells, B-cell-depleted T cells, or PBMCs supplied cDNA or gDNA.

The length of the CDR3 is 15 residues. Germline V CDR1 and CDR2: SGHRS, YFSETQ. Unmatched junction bases numbered 12, after V lost 7 bases and J lost 5 bases. The repertoire was sequenced with immunoSEQ multiplex PCR; TCRdb's copy has only in-frame clones and lacks some. Seen here are a few hundred thousand clones, about 90% observed once, and the top ten hold 3%. This TCR came from a man younger than 35 with active or convalescent COVID-19. Specimen: peripheral blood. The chain recombines TRBV5-1 with TRBJ2-5; 9 bases agree with TRBD2. CDR3 nucleotide sequence: TGCGCCAGCGGAGCGGGGGGTCAGGTCGGGGAGACCCAGTACTTC. As protein: CASGAGGQVGETQYF.